These T cell receptor beta chains were read from a single sample in a study of Graves' ophthalmopathy and Graves' hyperthyroidism. TCRdb re-derived calls from the multiplex PCR reads in MiXCR, one entry per CDR3 protein. This table holds roughly 220,000 distinct CDR3 sequences, around 42% found once. Sequencing input: peripheral blood. The receptor source for this set is an adult man with Graves' ophthalmopathy. Each CDR3 is given with its conserved first and last residue. A D gene is named only where the DNA matches it firmly. The size entry is marked missing in some rows and otherwise reads once, few, many or a size class.

abundance: .
j_gene: TRBJ1-2
d_gene: .
v_gene: TRBV29-1
CDR3aa: CSVWGGTYGYTF
CDR3nt: TGCAGCGTTTGGGGGGGCACCTATGGCTACACCTTC

abundance: few
j_gene: TRBJ2-7
d_gene: .
v_gene: TRBV7-2
CDR3aa: CASSSLVEQYF
CDR3nt: TGTGCCAGCAGCTCCCTCGTCGAGCAGTACTTC

abundance: .
j_gene: TRBJ1-2
d_gene: TRBD1
v_gene: TRBV18
CDR3aa: CASSGTGDGYTF
CDR3nt: TGTGCCAGCTCCGGGACAGGGGATGGCTACACCTTC

abundance: many
j_gene: TRBJ2-7
d_gene: .
v_gene: TRBV7-2
CDR3aa: CASSTNREAYEQYF
CDR3nt: TGTGCCAGCAGTACAAACAGGGAGGCCTACGAGCAGTACTTC

abundance: .
j_gene: TRBJ2-2
d_gene: .
v_gene: TRBV7-9
CDR3aa: CASSLAGANGELFF
CDR3nt: TGTGCCAGCAGTTTGGCGGGGGCGAACGGGGAGCTGTTTTTT

abundance: .
j_gene: TRBJ2-7
d_gene: TRBD2
v_gene: TRBV7-9
CDR3aa: CASSPSSASGSYEQYF
CDR3nt: TGTGCCAGCAGCCCTTCCAGCGCTAGCGGGAGCTACGAGCAGTACTTC

abundance: .
j_gene: TRBJ1-1
d_gene: .
v_gene: TRBV9
CDR3aa: CASSPWDKNTEAFF
CDR3nt: TGTGCCAGCAGCCCATGGGACAAGAACACTGAAGCTTTCTTT

abundance: .
j_gene: TRBJ2-1
d_gene: TRBD2
v_gene: TRBV7-3
CDR3aa: CASSSKGTSGGAEQFF
CDR3nt: TGCGCCAGCAGCTCAAAAGGGACTAGCGGGGGGGCGGAGCAGTTCTTC

abundance: .
j_gene: TRBJ2-7
d_gene: .
v_gene: TRBV25-1
CDR3aa: CASSPSDRGAVPYEQYF
CDR3nt: TGTGCCAGCTCACCTTCGGATCGGGGGGCAGTCCCCTACGAGCAGTACTTC

abundance: .
j_gene: TRBJ2-7
d_gene: TRBD1
v_gene: TRBV6-5
CDR3aa: CASSSDRGSYEQYF
CDR3nt: TGTGCCAGCAGTTCGGACAGGGGTTCCTACGAGCAGTACTTC

abundance: few
j_gene: TRBJ2-2
d_gene: .
v_gene: TRBV2
CDR3aa: CASSEARSDTGELFF
CDR3nt: TGTGCCAGCAGTGAGGCTAGGTCGGACACCGGGGAGCTGTTTTTT

abundance: .
j_gene: TRBJ2-5
d_gene: TRBD1
v_gene: TRBV10-3
CDR3aa: CAISPDRVAKETQYF
CDR3nt: TGTGCCATCAGTCCTGACAGGGTGGCGAAAGAGACCCAGTACTTC

abundance: few
j_gene: TRBJ1-5
d_gene: .
v_gene: TRBV7-9
CDR3aa: CASSPGDSGNQPQHF
CDR3nt: TGTGCCAGCAGTCCAGGGGACTCGGGCAATCAGCCCCAGCATTTT

abundance: .
j_gene: TRBJ1-3
d_gene: .
v_gene: TRBV4-1
CDR3aa: CASSQAPGGNTIYF
CDR3nt: TGCGCCAGCAGCCAAGCCCCGGGAGGAAACACCATATATTTT

abundance: many
j_gene: TRBJ2-5
d_gene: TRBD1
v_gene: TRBV7-6
CDR3aa: CASSLQGARETQYF
CDR3nt: TGTGCCAGCAGCTTACAGGGGGCGAGGGAGACCCAGTACTTC

abundance: .
j_gene: TRBJ1-3
d_gene: .
v_gene: TRBV30
CDR3aa: CAWSERPGNTIYF
CDR3nt: TGTGCCTGGAGTGAGAGACCTGGAAACACCATATATTTT

abundance: many
j_gene: TRBJ1-1
d_gene: .
v_gene: TRBV25-1
CDR3aa: CASSEYKGNTEAFF
CDR3nt: TGTGCCAGCAGTGAATACAAGGGGAACACTGAAGCTTTCTTT

abundance: few
j_gene: TRBJ1-1
d_gene: .
v_gene: TRBV20-1
CDR3aa: CSARHVAGNTEAFF
CDR3nt: TGCAGTGCTAGGCACGTCGCGGGGAACACTGAAGCTTTCTTT

abundance: .
j_gene: TRBJ2-7
d_gene: .
v_gene: TRBV15
CDR3aa: CATSSTARSYEQYF
CDR3nt: TGTGCCACCAGCAGTACAGCACGATCCTACGAGCAGTACTTC

abundance: .
j_gene: TRBJ2-7
d_gene: TRBD1
v_gene: TRBV5-8
CDR3aa: CASSGRTGLDEQYF
CDR3nt: TGTGCCAGCAGCGGCCGGACAGGGCTCGACGAGCAGTACTTC

abundance: .
j_gene: TRBJ2-2
d_gene: .
v_gene: TRBV10-3
CDR3aa: CATSSPTGTPLRGNTGELFF
CDR3nt: TGTGCCACCAGCAGCCCAACCGGGACACCGCTCCGAGGGAACACCGGGGAGCTGTTTTTT

abundance: once
j_gene: TRBJ1-1
d_gene: .
v_gene: TRBV5-1
CDR3aa: CASSAVGVNTEAFF
CDR3nt: TGCGCCAGCAGCGCCGTGGGGGTGAACACTGAAGCTTTCTTT

abundance: .
j_gene: TRBJ1-1
d_gene: TRBD1
v_gene: TRBV5-1
CDR3aa: CASSGTGSTEAFF
CDR3nt: TGCGCCAGCAGCGGGACAGGGTCAACTGAAGCTTTCTTT

abundance: .
j_gene: TRBJ2-7
d_gene: .
v_gene: TRBV20-1
CDR3aa: CSATVRESSYEQYF
CDR3nt: TGCAGTGCTACAGTACGGGAGTCTTCCTACGAGCAGTACTTC

abundance: .
j_gene: TRBJ2-1
d_gene: .
v_gene: TRBV29-1
CDR3aa: CSVAVEGNEQFF
CDR3nt: TGCAGCGTTGCCGTGGAGGGGAATGAGCAGTTCTTC

abundance: .
j_gene: TRBJ2-2
d_gene: .
v_gene: TRBV7-9
CDR3aa: CASSLTSQNTGELFF
CDR3nt: TGTGCCAGCAGCTTGACCTCCCAGAACACCGGGGAGCTGTTTTTT

abundance: few
j_gene: TRBJ1-4
d_gene: .
v_gene: TRBV10-3
CDR3aa: CAIRDSSTNEKLFF
CDR3nt: TGTGCCATCAGGGACAGTTCAACTAATGAAAAACTGTTTTTT

abundance: .
j_gene: TRBJ1-4
d_gene: .
v_gene: TRBV2
CDR3aa: CASSESTRVGYF
CDR3nt: TGTGCCAGCAGTGAATCGACTAGGGTGGGGTATTTT

abundance: .
j_gene: TRBJ1-6
d_gene: .
v_gene: TRBV9
CDR3aa: CASRDPSYNSPLHF
CDR3nt: TGTGCCAGCAGAGACCCCTCCTATAATTCACCCCTCCACTTT

abundance: .
j_gene: TRBJ2-2
d_gene: TRBD2
v_gene: TRBV2
CDR3aa: CASKWTSGFTGELFF
CDR3nt: TGTGCCAGCAAGTGGACTAGCGGCTTCACCGGGGAGCTGTTTTTT

abundance: few
j_gene: TRBJ1-4
d_gene: .
v_gene: TRBV7-2
CDR3aa: CASSLEARGEEKLFF
CDR3nt: TGTGCCAGCAGCTTAGAAGCCAGGGGAGAGGAAAAACTGTTTTTT

abundance: few
j_gene: TRBJ1-2
d_gene: .
v_gene: TRBV12-3/TRBV12-4
CDR3aa: CASSPGAWGYTF
CDR3nt: TGTGCCAGCAGTCCCGGTGCCTGGGGCTACACCTTC